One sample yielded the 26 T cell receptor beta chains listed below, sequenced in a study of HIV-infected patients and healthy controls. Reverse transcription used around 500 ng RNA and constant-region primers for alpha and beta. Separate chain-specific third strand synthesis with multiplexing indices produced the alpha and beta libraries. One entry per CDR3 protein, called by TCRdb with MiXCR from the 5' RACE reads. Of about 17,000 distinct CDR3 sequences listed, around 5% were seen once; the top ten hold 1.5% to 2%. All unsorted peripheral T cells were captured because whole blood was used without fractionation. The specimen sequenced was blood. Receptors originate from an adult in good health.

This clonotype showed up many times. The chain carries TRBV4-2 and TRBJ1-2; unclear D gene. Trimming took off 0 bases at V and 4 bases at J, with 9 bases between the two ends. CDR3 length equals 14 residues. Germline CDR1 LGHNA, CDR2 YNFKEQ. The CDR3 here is CASSQDEFGYGYTF. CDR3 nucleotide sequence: TGTGCCAGCAGCCAAGACGAGTTCGGCTATGGCTACACCTTC.

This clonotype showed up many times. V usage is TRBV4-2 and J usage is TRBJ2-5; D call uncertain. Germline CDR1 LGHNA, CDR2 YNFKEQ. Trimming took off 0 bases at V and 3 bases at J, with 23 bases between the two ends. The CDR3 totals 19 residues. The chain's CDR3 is CASSQEMSFPGTREETQYF. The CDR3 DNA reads TGTGCCAGCAGCCAAGAGATGAGTTTTCCAGGTACCAGAGAAGAGACCCAGTACTTC.

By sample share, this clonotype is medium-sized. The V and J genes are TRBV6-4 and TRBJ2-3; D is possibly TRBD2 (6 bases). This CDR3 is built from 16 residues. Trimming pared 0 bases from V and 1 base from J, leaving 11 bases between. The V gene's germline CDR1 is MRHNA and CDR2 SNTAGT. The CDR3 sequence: CASSDSGGVGTDTQYF. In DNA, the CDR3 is TGTGCCAGCAGTGACTCCGGCGGGGTAGGCACAGATACGCAGTATTTT.

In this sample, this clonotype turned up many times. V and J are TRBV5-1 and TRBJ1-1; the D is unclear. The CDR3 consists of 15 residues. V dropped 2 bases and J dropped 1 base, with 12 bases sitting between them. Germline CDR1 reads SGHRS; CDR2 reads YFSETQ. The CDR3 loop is CASSLDPAPNTEAFF. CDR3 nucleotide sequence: TGCGCCAGCAGCTTAGATCCCGCACCGAACACTGAAGCTTTCTTT.

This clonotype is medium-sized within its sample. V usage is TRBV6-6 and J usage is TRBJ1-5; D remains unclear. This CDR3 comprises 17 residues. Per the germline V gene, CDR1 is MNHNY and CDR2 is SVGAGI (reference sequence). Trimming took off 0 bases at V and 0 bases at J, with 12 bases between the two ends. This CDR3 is CASSYSRAGNSNQPQHF. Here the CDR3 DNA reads TGTGCCAGCAGTTACTCGAGGGCAGGCAATAGCAATCAGCCCCAGCATTTT.

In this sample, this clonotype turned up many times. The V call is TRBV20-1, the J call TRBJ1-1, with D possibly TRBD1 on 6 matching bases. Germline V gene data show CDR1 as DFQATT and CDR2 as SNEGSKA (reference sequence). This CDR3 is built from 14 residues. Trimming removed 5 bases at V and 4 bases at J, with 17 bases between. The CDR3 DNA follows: TGCAGTGCTGCCGGGGAGGGGGTCGGCACTGAAGCTTTCTTT. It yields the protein CSAAGEGVGTEAFF.

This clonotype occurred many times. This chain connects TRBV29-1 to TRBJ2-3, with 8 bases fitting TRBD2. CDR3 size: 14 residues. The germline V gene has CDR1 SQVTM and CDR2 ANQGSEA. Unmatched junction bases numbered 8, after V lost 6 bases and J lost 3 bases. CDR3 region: CSVGGGLSTDTQYF. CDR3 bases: TGCAGCGTGGGCGGGGGGTTGTCAACAGATACGCAGTATTTT.

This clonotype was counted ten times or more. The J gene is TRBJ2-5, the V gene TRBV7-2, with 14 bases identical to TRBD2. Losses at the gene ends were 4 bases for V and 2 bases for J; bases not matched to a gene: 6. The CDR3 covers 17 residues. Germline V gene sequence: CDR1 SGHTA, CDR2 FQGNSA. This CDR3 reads CASSSRTSGGLQETQYF. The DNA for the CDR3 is TGTGCCAGCAGCTCCCGGACTAGCGGGGGGCTACAAGAGACCCAGTACTTC.

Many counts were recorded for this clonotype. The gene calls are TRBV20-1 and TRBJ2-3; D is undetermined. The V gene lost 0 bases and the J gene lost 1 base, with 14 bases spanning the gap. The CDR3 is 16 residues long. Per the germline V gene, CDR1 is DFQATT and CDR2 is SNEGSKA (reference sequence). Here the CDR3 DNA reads TGCAGTGCTAGAGATATGGACCAAGAGGGCACAGATACGCAGTATTTT. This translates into CSARDMDQEGTDTQYF.

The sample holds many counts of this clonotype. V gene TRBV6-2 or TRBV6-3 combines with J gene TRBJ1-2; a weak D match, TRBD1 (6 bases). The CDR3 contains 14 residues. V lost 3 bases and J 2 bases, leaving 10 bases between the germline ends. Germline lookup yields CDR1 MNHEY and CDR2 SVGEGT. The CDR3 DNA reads TGTGCCAGCAGTTATCGGACAGTAAACTATGGCTACACCTTC. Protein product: CASSYRTVNYGYTF.

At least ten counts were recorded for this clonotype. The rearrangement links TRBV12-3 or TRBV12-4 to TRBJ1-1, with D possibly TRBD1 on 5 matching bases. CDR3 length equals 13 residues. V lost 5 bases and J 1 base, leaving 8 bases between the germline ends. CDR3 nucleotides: TGTGCCAGCAGTAAACAGGCGAACACTGAAGCTTTCTTT. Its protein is CASSKQANTEAFF.

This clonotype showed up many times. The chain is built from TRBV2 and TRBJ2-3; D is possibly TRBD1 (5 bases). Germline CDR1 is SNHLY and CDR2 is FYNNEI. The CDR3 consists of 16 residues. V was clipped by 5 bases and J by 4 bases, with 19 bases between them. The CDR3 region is CASSSMSGARADTQYF. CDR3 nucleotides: TGTGCCAGCAGTTCCATGAGTGGGGCTCGGGCAGATACGCAGTATTTT.

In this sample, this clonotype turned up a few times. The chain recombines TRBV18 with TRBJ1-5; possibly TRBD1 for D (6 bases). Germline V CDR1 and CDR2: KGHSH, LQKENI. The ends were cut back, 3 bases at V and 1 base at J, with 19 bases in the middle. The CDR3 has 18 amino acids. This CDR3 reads CASSPPTGSTGSNQPQHF. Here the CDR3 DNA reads TGTGCCAGCTCACCCCCCACGGGGTCGACAGGAAGCAATCAGCCCCAGCATTTT.

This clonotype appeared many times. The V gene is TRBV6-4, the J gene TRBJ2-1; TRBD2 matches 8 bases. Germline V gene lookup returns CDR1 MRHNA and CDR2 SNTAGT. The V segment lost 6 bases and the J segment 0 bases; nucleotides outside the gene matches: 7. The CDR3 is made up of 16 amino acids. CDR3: CASSPTSESSYNEQFF. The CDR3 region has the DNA TGTGCCAGCAGCCCGACTAGCGAGAGCTCCTACAATGAGCAGTTCTTC.

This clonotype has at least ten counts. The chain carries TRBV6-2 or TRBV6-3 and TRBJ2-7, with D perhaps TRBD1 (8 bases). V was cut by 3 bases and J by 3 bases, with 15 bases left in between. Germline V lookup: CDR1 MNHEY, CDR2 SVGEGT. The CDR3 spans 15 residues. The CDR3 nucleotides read TGTGCCAGCAGTTATCCGACAGGGGAGGGCTACGAGCAGTACTTC. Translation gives CASSYPTGEGYEQYF.

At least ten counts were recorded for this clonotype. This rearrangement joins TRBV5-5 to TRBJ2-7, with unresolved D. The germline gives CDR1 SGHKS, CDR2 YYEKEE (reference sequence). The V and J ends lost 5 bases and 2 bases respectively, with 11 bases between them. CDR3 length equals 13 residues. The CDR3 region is CASSYRSTYEQYF. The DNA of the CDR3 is TGTGCCAGCAGTTATAGGAGTACCTACGAGCAGTACTTC.

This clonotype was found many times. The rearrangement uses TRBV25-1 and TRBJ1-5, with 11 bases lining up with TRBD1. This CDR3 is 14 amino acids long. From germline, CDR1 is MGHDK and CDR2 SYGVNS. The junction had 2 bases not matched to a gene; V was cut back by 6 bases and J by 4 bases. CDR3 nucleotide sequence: TGTGCCAGCAGAGGGACAGGGGGTAATCAGCCCCAGCATTTT. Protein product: CASRGTGGNQPQHF.

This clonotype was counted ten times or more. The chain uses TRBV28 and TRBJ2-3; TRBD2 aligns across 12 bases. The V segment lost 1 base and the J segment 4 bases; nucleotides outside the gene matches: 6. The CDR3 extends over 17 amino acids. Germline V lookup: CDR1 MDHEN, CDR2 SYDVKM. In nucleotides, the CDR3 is TGTGCCAGCAGTTTATCTAGCGGGGGGGCCAAGCCAGATACGCAGTATTTT. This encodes CASSLSSGGAKPDTQYF.

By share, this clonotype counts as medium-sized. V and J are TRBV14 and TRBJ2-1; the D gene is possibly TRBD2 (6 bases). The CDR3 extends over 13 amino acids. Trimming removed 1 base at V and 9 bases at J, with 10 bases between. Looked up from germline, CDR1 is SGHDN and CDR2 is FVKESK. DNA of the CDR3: TGTGCCAGCAGCCAAGTAAGGGGAGGTGAGCAGTTCTTC. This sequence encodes CASSQVRGGEQFF.

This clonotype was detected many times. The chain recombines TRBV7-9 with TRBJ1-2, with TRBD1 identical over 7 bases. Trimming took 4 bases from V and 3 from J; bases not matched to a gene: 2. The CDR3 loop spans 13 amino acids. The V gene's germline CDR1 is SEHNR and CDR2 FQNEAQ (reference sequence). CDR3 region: CASSSGQDYGYTF. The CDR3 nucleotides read TGTGCCAGCAGCTCCGGACAGGACTATGGCTACACCTTC.

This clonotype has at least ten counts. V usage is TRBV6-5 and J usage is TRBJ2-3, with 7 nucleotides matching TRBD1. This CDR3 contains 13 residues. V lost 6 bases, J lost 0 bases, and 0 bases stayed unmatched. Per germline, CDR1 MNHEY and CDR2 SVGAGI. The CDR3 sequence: CASRDRSTDTQYF. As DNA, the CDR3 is TGTGCCAGCAGGGACAGGAGCACAGATACGCAGTATTTT.

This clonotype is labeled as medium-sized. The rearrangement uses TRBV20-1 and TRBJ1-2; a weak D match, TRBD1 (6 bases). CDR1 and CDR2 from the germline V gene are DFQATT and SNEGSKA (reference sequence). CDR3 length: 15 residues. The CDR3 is CSAEGGRGLNYGYTF. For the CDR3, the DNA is TGCAGCGCAGAAGGGGGTCGGGGGCTCAACTATGGCTACACCTTC.

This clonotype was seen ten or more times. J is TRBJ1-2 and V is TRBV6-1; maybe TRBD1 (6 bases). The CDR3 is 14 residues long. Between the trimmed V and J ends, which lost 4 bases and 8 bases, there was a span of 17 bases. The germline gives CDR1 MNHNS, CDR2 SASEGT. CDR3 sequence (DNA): TGTGCCAGCAGTGTTTTTCGGCAGGGGAAAGGCTACACCTTC. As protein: CASSVFRQGKGYTF.

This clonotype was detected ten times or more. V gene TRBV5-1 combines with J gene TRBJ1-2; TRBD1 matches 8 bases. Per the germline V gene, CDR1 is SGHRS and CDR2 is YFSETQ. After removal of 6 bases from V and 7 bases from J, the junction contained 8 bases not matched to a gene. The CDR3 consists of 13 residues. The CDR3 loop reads CASNPTGASGYTF. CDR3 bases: TGCGCCAGCAACCCGACAGGGGCGAGTGGCTACACCTTC. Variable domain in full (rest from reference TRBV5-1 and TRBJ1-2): KAGVTQTPRYLIKTRGQQVTLSCSPISGHRSVSWYQQTPGQGLQFLFEYFSETQRNKGNFPGRFSGRQFSNSRSEMNVSTLELGDSALYLCASNPTGASGYTFGSGTRLTVV.

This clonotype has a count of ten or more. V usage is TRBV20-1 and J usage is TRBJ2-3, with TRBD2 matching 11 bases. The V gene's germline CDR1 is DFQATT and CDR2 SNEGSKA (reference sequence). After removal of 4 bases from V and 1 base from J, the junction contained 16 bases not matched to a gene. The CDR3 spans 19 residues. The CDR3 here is CSAKTYSSGSGGGTDTQYF. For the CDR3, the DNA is TGCAGTGCTAAAACATACTCCTCCGGTAGCGGGGGGGGCACAGATACGCAGTATTTT.

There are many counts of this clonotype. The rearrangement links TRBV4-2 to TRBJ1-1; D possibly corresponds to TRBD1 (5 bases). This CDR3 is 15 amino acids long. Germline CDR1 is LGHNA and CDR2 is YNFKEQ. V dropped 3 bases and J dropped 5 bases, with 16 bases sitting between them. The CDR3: CASSQGPLVITEAFF. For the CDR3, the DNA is TGTGCCAGCAGCCAGGGACCTTTAGTGATTACTGAAGCTTTCTTT.